Listed below are T cell receptor beta chains from one sample, sequenced in a study of T cells after posttransplantation cyclophosphamide. Using immunoSEQ multiplex PCR, the repertoire was profiled, and TCRdb retains in-frame clones only, with some absent. The table has fewer than 60,000 clones, 94% seen once. The material sequenced was PBMCs. The receptors were sampled from a woman in her thirties in good health and a related stem cell transplant donor. The CDR3 runs from the conserved cysteine through the conserved F or W. Fields, in order: J gene, D gene, clone size, V gene, CDR3 DNA, CDR3 protein. A D gene is named only where the DNA matches it firmly. Clone size is given for some rows only: seen once, a few or many times, or a class if the clone is expanded.

TRBJ2-1 . . TRBV15 TGTGCCACCAGCAGAGATCTCAGGGATGAGCAGTTCTTC CATSRDLRDEQFF
TRBJ2-7 TRBD2 . TRBV5-8 TGTGCCAGCAGCACCCGACTAGCGGGGGGGCGTAATCTCTACGAGCAGTACTTC CASSTRLAGGRNLYEQYF
TRBJ1-1 . . TRBV6-5 TGTGCCAGCACCCATGACAGGTTCACTGAAGCTTTCTTT CASTHDRFTEAFF
TRBJ2-5 TRBD2 . TRBV5-4 TGTGCCAGCAGCACTCGCCTAGCGGGGCAAAGAGGGCCCCAGTACTTC CASSTRLAGQRGPQYF
TRBJ1-3 . . TRBV7-2 TGTGCCAGCAGCTTATGGACAAGCGCCGGAAACACCATATATTTT CASSLWTSAGNTIYF
TRBJ2-1 TRBD2 . TRBV7-9 TGTGCCAGCAGCTTAATAGCGGGGTTCAATGAGCAGTTCTTC CASSLIAGFNEQFF
TRBJ1-1 . once TRBV6-6 TGTGCCAGCAGGTACTACGGGGAAGCTTTCTTT CASRYYGEAFF
TRBJ1-6 . . TRBV4-1 TGCGCCAGCAGCCAAGATCGTTCACCCCTCCACTTT CASSQDRSPLHF
TRBJ2-7 . . TRBV7-2 TGTGCCAGCAGCTTAGCGCCCACAGGACCCCTACTCGAGCAGTACTTC CASSLAPTGPLLEQYF
TRBJ1-2 TRBD1 . TRBV7-2 TGTGCCAGCAGCTTAGCGCAGGGGGCGGAGGGCTACACCTTC CASSLAQGAEGYTF
TRBJ2-3 TRBD2 . TRBV7-3 TGTGCCAGCAGCTTGGTTGCGGGGGGGCAGGATACGCAGTATTTT CASSLVAGGQDTQYF
TRBJ2-5 . . TRBV5-1 TGCGCCAGCAGCTTACAGGGTACGCAAGAGACCCAGTACTTC CASSLQGTQETQYF
TRBJ1-2 . . TRBV29-1 TGCAGCGTTGAGGTCCCGGGGGGTAGGGGCTACACCTTC CSVEVPGGRGYTF
TRBJ2-1 . . TRBV19 TGTGCCAGTAGTCTTGGGGGGTCAAATGAGCAGTTCTTC CASSLGGSNEQFF
TRBJ1-1 TRBD1 once TRBV18 TGTGCCAGCTCAACGGGACAGGGTAGAAAAGCTTTCTTT CASSTGQGRKAFF
TRBJ1-1 . . TRBV5-6 TGTGCCAGCAGCTTAGCCAGGGGAGGGACTGAAGCTTTCTTT CASSLARGGTEAFF
TRBJ2-5 . once TRBV18 TGTGCCAGCTCACCATCGAGGGTGGAGACCCAGTACTTC CASSPSRVETQYF
TRBJ2-2 . . TRBV7-6 TGTGCCAGCAGCTTAAGGAAGGGACAGAACACCGGGGAGCTGTTTTTT CASSLRKGQNTGELFF
TRBJ1-1 . once TRBV5-1 TGCGCCAGCAGCTTGGGTAGCACCATGAACACTGAAGCTTTCTTT CASSLGSTMNTEAFF
TRBJ2-1 . . TRBV4-3 TGCGCCAGCAGCCAAGATTCGGTGGGGGCTTTCTACAATGAGCAGTTCTTC CASSQDSVGAFYNEQFF
TRBJ1-2 . . TRBV7-9 TGTGCCAGCAGATCTACAGGGTTCGGCTATGGCTACACCTTC CASRSTGFGYGYTF
TRBJ2-1 . . TRBV27 TGTGCCAGCAGTTTAATATCGGGGACCCGGGGGAATGAGCAGTTCTTC CASSLISGTRGNEQFF
TRBJ1-6 . . TRBV4-3 TGCGCCAGCAGCCAAGGTCAAAGGGGGAGCTCCTATAATTCACCCCTCCACTTT CASSQGQRGSSYNSPLHF
TRBJ2-1 TRBD1 . TRBV7-2 TGTGCCAGCAGCAAACGGGACAGGGTTGTGGATGAGCAGTTCTTC CASSKRDRVVDEQFF